Below are 7 T cell receptor beta chains sequenced from a single sample in a study of T cell repertoires in cytomegalovirus infection. TCRdb fed the reads into MiXCR, producing one record per CDR3 protein. The data show 310,000 or so distinct CDR3 sequences, roughly 15% seen once. The sample taken for sequencing was PBMCs. These receptors were collected from a human donor in good health (CMV status not recorded). Some clones in this sample may be carry-over from other donors' samples.

A few counts support this clonotype. The genes are TRBV18 and TRBJ2-1, with TRBD2 identical over 9 bases. The CDR3 consists of 15 residues. Germline values: CDR1 KGHSH, CDR2 LQKENI. With 8 bases clipped from V and 9 bases from J, the junction kept 14 bases outside the gene matches. CDR3 loop: CASAAASGGQVEQFF. The CDR3 DNA is TGTGCCAGCGCCGCGGCCAGCGGGGGGCAGGTTGAGCAGTTCTTC. Complete variable domain (other parts from reference TRBV18 and TRBJ2-1): NAGVMQNPRHLVRRRGQEARLRCSPMKGHSHVYWYRQLPEEGLKFMVYLQKENIIDESGMPKERFSAEFPKEGPSILRIQQVVRGDSAAYFCASAAASGGQVEQFFGPGTRLTVL.

This rearrangement joins TRBV11-2 to TRBJ2-5; D possibly matches TRBD1 or TRBD2 (6 bases each). Between the trimmed V and J ends, which lost 3 bases and 5 bases, there was a span of 16 bases. The CDR3 sequence is 15 residues long. Per germline, CDR1 SGHAT and CDR2 FQNNGV. The CDR3 bases are TGTGCCAGCAGCTTGGAGGGCAGGGGTATGGAGACCCAGTACTTC. Protein sequence: CASSLEGRGMETQYF.

This chain uses TRBV18 with TRBJ1-3, with D tentatively TRBD1 (6 bases). Germline CDR1 is KGHSH and CDR2 is LQKENI. Deletions cut 5 bases from V and 1 base from J, with 15 bases between. This CDR3 is built from 16 residues. The CDR3 region is CASSLHRVGSGNTIYF. The CDR3 DNA sequence: TGTGCCAGCTCATTGCACAGGGTCGGTTCTGGAAACACCATATATTTT.

This clonotype was picked up a small number of times. The J gene is TRBJ2-5, the V gene TRBV20-1, with D perhaps assigned TRBD1 or TRBD2 (6 bases each). Per germline, CDR1 DFQATT and CDR2 SNEGSKA (reference sequence). Trimming removed 5 bases from V and 1 base from J, with 11 bases in between. This CDR3 has 13 residues. CDR3 sequence reads: CSAPWGAQETQYF. The CDR3 bases are TGCAGTGCTCCGTGGGGGGCCCAAGAGACCCAGTACTTC.

Many counts were recorded for this clonotype. This chain links TRBV7-2 with TRBJ2-1; perhaps TRBD1 as D (6 bases). This CDR3 spans 14 amino acids. Looked up from germline, CDR1 is SGHTA and CDR2 is FQGNSA. The V gene lost 4 bases and the J gene lost 9 bases, with 16 bases spanning the gap. CDR3 in amino acids: CASSSFPGGGEQFF. CDR3 nucleotide sequence: TGTGCCAGCAGCTCCTTCCCTGGGGGCGGTGAGCAGTTCTTC.

This clonotype was counted at least ten times. The J gene is TRBJ1-5, the V gene TRBV12-3 or TRBV12-4; no clear D gene. This CDR3 has 14 amino acids. V was clipped by 2 bases and J by 4 bases, with 9 bases between them. The CDR3 reads CASSLMWGNQPQHF. In DNA form, the CDR3 reads TGTGCCAGCAGTTTAATGTGGGGAAATCAGCCCCAGCATTTT.

This clonotype has a count of ten or more. J is TRBJ2-6 and V is TRBV24-1, with D perhaps TRBD1 (7 bases). The CDR3 is made up of 18 amino acids. Per germline, CDR1 KGHDR and CDR2 SFDVKD. V was trimmed by 12 bases and J by 0 bases, leaving 23 bases between them. In nucleotides, the CDR3 is TGTGCCGTAGGCGGGGCTCGACAGGGAAGCTCTGGGGCCAACGTCCTGACTTTC. Translating it yields CAVGGARQGSSGANVLTF.